This entry lists 32 T cell receptor beta chains sequenced from one sample in a study of cytomegalovirus exposure and HLA in healthy donors. Primers: 60 Vbeta forward and 13 Jbeta reverse. Sequencing used immunoSEQ multiplex PCR; TCRdb keeps in-frame clones, though not all of them. In the table there are approximately 150,000 clones, approximately 73% of which are singletons. Sequenced material: PBMCs. The receptors here all came from a man aged 30-40 years in good health and CMV-seropositive.

The chain has TRBV27 and TRBJ2-7; weak D call: TRBD2 (5 bases). V was clipped by 0 bases and J by 6 bases, with 9 bases between them. The CDR3 totals 13 residues. Germline V gene lookup returns CDR1 MNHEY and CDR2 SMNVEV (reference sequence). CDR3 sequence: CASSLSVGVEQYF. In DNA, the CDR3 is TGTGCCAGCAGTTTATCTGTCGGGGTCGAGCAGTACTTC.

For the CDR3, the DNA is TGTGCCAGCAGCCAAGTAGCCAGCGGAGGAACCTACGAGCAGTACTTC. Translation: CASSQVASGGTYEQYF. The chain couples TRBV4-2 to TRBJ2-7; D may be TRBD2 (5 bases). Germline CDR1 and CDR2: LGHNA and YNFKEQ. The CDR3 has 16 amino acids. V was trimmed by 1 base and J by 2 bases, leaving 15 bases between them.

V is TRBV14 and J is TRBJ2-2; D unclear. Germline-derived CDR1 and CDR2 are SGHDN and FVKESK. The CDR3 has 15 amino acids. Trimming cost V 6 bases and J 3 bases, with 14 bases left between them. CDR3: CASSPGTDDTGELFF. The CDR3 DNA reads TGTGCCAGCAGTCCCGGAACAGATGACACCGGGGAGCTGTTTTTT. The complete variable domain, with remaining parts taken from reference TRBV14 and TRBJ2-2, reads EAGVTQFPSHSVIEKGQTVTLRCDPISGHDNLYWYRRVMGKEIKFLLHFVKESKQDESGMPNNRFLAERTGGTYSTLKVQPAELEDSGVYFCASSPGTDDTGELFFGEGSRLTVL.

In DNA, the CDR3 is TGTGCCAGCGGCAGACAGGGCAGTCCCCCGGACTATGGCTACACCTTC. Translated: CASGRQGSPPDYGYTF. The V gene is TRBV9, the J gene TRBJ1-2; 7 bases match TRBD1. With V trimmed by 7 bases and J by 3 bases, 15 bases remained unmatched. The germline CDR1 and CDR2 sequences are SGDLS and YYNGEE. CDR3 length: 16 residues.

The chain couples TRBV5-1 to TRBJ1-1; D might be TRBD1 (5 bases). The germline V gene has CDR1 SGHRS and CDR2 YFSETQ. This CDR3 is 16 amino acids long. Trimming removed 0 bases at V and 1 base at J, with 13 bases between. In DNA, the CDR3 is TGCGCCAGCAGCTTGGGTTCGAGGACACAGAACACTGAAGCTTTCTTT. This encodes CASSLGSRTQNTEAFF.

The chain is built from TRBV5-4 and TRBJ1-2; 8 nucleotides match TRBD1. The V gene end was trimmed by 4 bases and the J gene end by 1 base; junction bases not matched to a gene: 3. CDR3 length equals 14 residues. Germline loops: CDR1 SGHNT, CDR2 YYREEE (reference sequence). Here the CDR3 DNA reads TGTGCCAGCAGCATCGACAGGGGTAACTATGGCTACACCTTC. It translates to CASSIDRGNYGYTF.

This chain links TRBV6-5 with TRBJ1-2, with D perhaps matching TRBD1 (5 bases). Trimming removed 2 bases from V and 6 bases from J, with 16 bases in between. The CDR3 is 15 amino acids. Germline V CDR1 and CDR2: MNHEY, SVGAGI. DNA for the CDR3: TGTGCCAGCAGTTACGGGGCGGAGTCAGCACATGGCTACACCTTC. This encodes CASSYGAESAHGYTF.

This sequence joins TRBV11-3 and TRBJ2-2; no clear D. Deletions cut 2 bases from V and 3 bases from J, with 13 bases between. There are 16 residues in the CDR3. Germline CDR1 reads SGHNT; CDR2 reads YENEEA. The CDR3 DNA sequence: TGTGCCAGCAGCTTAAGGTATCGGGTGGACACCGGGGAGCTGTTTTTT. It encodes CASSLRYRVDTGELFF.

This clone has only a few counts. V and J are TRBV5-1 and TRBJ1-2; possible D gene TRBD1, 5 bases. The CDR3 extends over 13 amino acids. Germline V CDR1 and CDR2: SGHRS, YFSETQ. The V end was cut by 4 bases, the J end by 1 base, with 8 bases between. DNA of the CDR3: TGCGCCAGCAGCCTAGACAGTAACTATGGCTACACCTTC. It translates to CASSLDSNYGYTF.

This clone appeared a few times. The chain has TRBV5-1 and TRBJ2-5; 11 positions match TRBD2. The CDR3 has 15 residues. Germline lookup yields CDR1 SGHRS and CDR2 YFSETQ. V dropped 6 bases and J dropped 2; count of bases not matched to a gene: 6. The CDR3 spells CASTELAGGQETQYF. DNA for the CDR3: TGCGCCAGCACAGAATTAGCGGGAGGGCAAGAGACCCAGTACTTC. Full variable domain (remainder filled in from reference TRBV5-1 and TRBJ2-5): KAGVTQTPRYLIKTRGQQVTLSCSPISGHRSVSWYQQTPGQGLQFLFEYFSETQRNKGNFPGRFSGRQFSNSRSEMNVSTLELGDSALYLCASTELAGGQETQYFGPGTRLLVL.

This chain uses TRBV7-3 with TRBJ2-3, with D tentatively TRBD1 (6 bases). The V gene lost 4 bases and the J gene lost 2 bases, with 10 bases spanning the gap. The CDR3 totals 14 residues. CDR1 and CDR2 (germline): SGHTA, FQGTGA. The CDR3 spells CASSSGTHTDTQYF. CDR3 nucleotides: TGTGCCAGCAGCTCGGGGACACACACAGATACGCAGTATTTT.

The table lists this clone with a few counts. This chain joins TRBV6-5 and TRBJ2-1, with D maybe TRBD2 (5 bases). V was shortened by 0 bases and J by 14 bases, with 17 bases between the two germline ends. Germline V gives CDR1 MNHEY, CDR2 SVGAGI. There are 14 residues in the CDR3. In nucleotides, the CDR3 is TGTGCCAGCAGTTACTCGGGTGCCGGGGTCCGAGAGTTCTTC. This sequence encodes CASSYSGAGVREFF.

This clone was detected only a few times. The CDR3 sequence is CASSSTGTVGEKLFF. The CDR3 DNA reads as TGTGCCAGCAGTTCGACCGGGACAGTAGGCGAAAAACTGTTTTTT. This chain joins TRBV6-5 and TRBJ1-4; 7 positions agree with TRBD1. The CDR3 has 15 amino acids. CDR1 and CDR2 from the germline V gene are MNHEY and SVGAGI. Germline trimming cut 4 bases from V and 8 bases from J; bases unmatched to any gene: 10.

In this sample, this clone turned up a few times. V gene TRBV5-1 combines with J gene TRBJ2-7; 9 nucleotides align to TRBD2. Looked up from germline, CDR1 is SGHRS and CDR2 is YFSETQ. Germline trimming cut 0 bases from V and 3 bases from J; bases unmatched to any gene: 4. This CDR3 contains 15 residues. CDR3 DNA sequence: TGCGCCAGCAGCTTGGTAATTAGCGGGAGCTACGAGCAGTACTTC. Translated, it gives CASSLVISGSYEQYF.

V gene TRBV7-6 combines with J gene TRBJ2-3; a possible D gene is TRBD1 (6 bases). Trimming left V 1 base short and J 1 base short, with 18 bases between. Germline-derived CDR1 and CDR2 are SGHVS and FNYEAQ. CDR3 length equals 18 residues. CDR3 DNA sequence: TGTGCCAGCAGCTTAGTCCCGACGTCCCGACAGGGCACAGATACGCAGTATTTT. This encodes CASSLVPTSRQGTDTQYF.

The chain recombines TRBV30 with TRBJ2-4, with unresolved D. Trimming pared 0 bases from V and 10 bases from J, leaving 10 bases between. Germline V gene data show CDR1 as GTSNPN and CDR2 as SVGIG (reference sequence). The CDR3 runs to 12 residues. The CDR3 DNA reads as TGTGCCTGGAGTGTATCTACCGAAATTCAGTACTTC. It encodes CAWSVSTEIQYF.

In its sample, this clone was seen a few times. The rearrangement links TRBV7-9 to TRBJ1-2; possibly TRBD1 for D (6 bases). Germline loops: CDR1 SEHNR, CDR2 FQNEAQ (reference sequence). V was trimmed by 5 bases and J by 5 bases, leaving 9 bases between them. This CDR3 has 12 residues. The CDR3 here is CASSPDSYGYTF. CDR3 DNA: TGTGCCAGCAGCCCGGACAGTTATGGCTACACCTTC. Complete variable domain (other parts from reference TRBV7-9 and TRBJ1-2): DTGVSQNPRHKITKRGQNVTFRCDPISEHNRLYWYRQTLGQGPEFLTYFQNEAQLEKSRLLSDRFSAERPKGSFSTLEIQRTEQGDSAMYLCASSPDSYGYTFGSGTRLTVV.

In this sample, this clone turned up a few times. The gene calls are TRBV2 and TRBJ2-5, with 8 bases lining up with TRBD2. The CDR3 extends over 13 amino acids. Germline V CDR1 and CDR2: SNHLY, FYNNEI. The V segment lost 5 bases and the J segment 9 bases; nucleotides outside the gene matches: 8. CDR3 amino acids: CASSTGTSDAQYF. The CDR3 DNA reads TGTGCCAGCAGTACCGGGACTAGTGACGCCCAGTACTTC.

This chain uses TRBV11-2 with TRBJ2-7; 11 positions agree with TRBD1. The CDR3 covers 16 residues. Germline assignment: CDR1 SGHAT and CDR2 FQNNGV. V lost 6 bases and J lost 2; bases outside the gene matches: 9. The CDR3 spells CASSSPGQGVPYEQYF. The CDR3 DNA reads TGTGCCAGCAGTTCTCCGGGACAGGGGGTACCCTACGAGCAGTACTTC.

The rearrangement links TRBV6-5 to TRBJ1-4, with D unresolved. This CDR3 region has 14 residues. Trimming left V 6 bases short and J 7 bases short, with 15 bases between. Germline V gene lookup returns CDR1 MNHEY and CDR2 SVGAGI. The CDR3 region is CASRKSGPGEKLFF. The CDR3, as DNA: TGTGCCAGCAGAAAAAGCGGGCCGGGTGAAAAACTGTTTTTT.

CDR3 sequence (DNA): TGCGCCAGCAGCTTGGGTAGGGGGACGGTCGAGCAGTACTTC. Translation: CASSLGRGTVEQYF. The genes are TRBV5-1 and TRBJ2-7; maybe TRBD1 (6 bases). This CDR3 comprises 14 residues. Germline CDR1 SGHRS, CDR2 YFSETQ. Trimming stripped 0 bases from V and 6 bases from J, with 13 bases between. The variable domain in full, completed from reference TRBV5-1 and TRBJ2-7, reads KAGVTQTPRYLIKTRGQQVTLSCSPISGHRSVSWYQQTPGQGLQFLFEYFSETQRNKGNFPGRFSGRQFSNSRSEMNVSTLELGDSALYLCASSLGRGTVEQYFGPGTRLTVT.

This chain joins TRBV5-6 and TRBJ2-7, with TRBD1 matching 7 bases. Germline V lookup: CDR1 SGHDT, CDR2 YYEEEE. This CDR3 comprises 14 residues. The V and J ends lost 4 bases and 5 bases, in that order; junction bases with no gene match: 9. CDR3 coding DNA: TGTGCCAGCAGCGAAGACAGGGAAATCGACGAGCAGTACTTC. It is translated as CASSEDREIDEQYF.

This chain connects TRBV28 to TRBJ2-6; TRBD1 agrees at 8 bases. This CDR3 is 18 amino acids long. Germline loops: CDR1 MDHEN, CDR2 SYDVKM. V gave up 11 bases and J gave up 2 bases; unmatched junction bases: 17. CDR3 amino acids: CASAPWTGRWAGANVLTF. CDR3 in DNA: TGTGCCTCGGCGCCATGGACAGGGAGGTGGGCTGGGGCCAACGTCCTGACTTTC. The complete variable domain, with remaining parts taken from reference TRBV28 and TRBJ2-6, reads DVKVTQSSRYLVKRTGEKVFLECVQDMDHENMFWYRQDPGLGLRLIYFSYDVKMKEKGDIPEGYSVSREKKERFSLILESASTNQTSMYLCASAPWTGRWAGANVLTFGAGSRLTVL.

This clone was seen only a few times. The chain uses TRBV6-6 and TRBJ1-5, with D tentatively TRBD1 (5 bases). In germline, CDR1 is MNHNY, CDR2 SVGAGI (reference sequence). The CDR3 has 16 residues. Trimming pared 7 bases from V and 2 bases from J, leaving 18 bases between. CDR3 DNA sequence: TGTGCCAGCACCTACCGGGGAGGGGTTGGCAATCAGCCCCAGCATTTT. Amino acids: CASTYRGGVGNQPQHF.

The CDR3 bases are TGCGCCAGCAGCCTACAGGGTTCGTCAGACACCGGGGAGCTGTTTTTT. Protein product: CASSLQGSSDTGELFF. The V gene is TRBV5-1, the J gene TRBJ2-2; tentative D call: TRBD1 (6 bases). The CDR3 contains 16 residues. Germline V lookup: CDR1 SGHRS, CDR2 YFSETQ. Trimming took off 4 bases at V and 3 bases at J, with 16 bases between the two ends.

CDR3 sequence: CASSTGTAQETQYF. The CDR3, as DNA: TGTGCCAGCAGCACAGGGACAGCTCAAGAGACCCAGTACTTC. This rearrangement joins TRBV5-4 to TRBJ2-5; 7 bases match TRBD1. J lost 2 bases, V lost 4 bases, and 5 bases had no gene match. Germline V gives CDR1 SGHNT, CDR2 YYREEE (reference sequence). The CDR3 contains 14 residues.

J is TRBJ2-1 and V is TRBV6-5, with D maybe TRBD2 (5 bases). Looked up from germline, CDR1 is MNHEY and CDR2 is SVGAGI. V was pared by 2 bases and J by 9 bases, with 8 bases between. This CDR3 spans 12 amino acids. The CDR3 DNA reads as TGTGCCAGCAGTTACCCGGGAAGTGAGCAGTTCTTC. Amino acids: CASSYPGSEQFF.

The chain combines TRBV28 with TRBJ2-7; 10 bases fit TRBD1. The CDR3 sequence is 13 residues long. V lost 10 bases and J lost 4; bases outside the gene matches: 7. CDR1 MDHEN and CDR2 SYDVKM come from the germline V gene. CDR3 sequence: CAIRDRGEYEQYF. The CDR3 region has the DNA TGTGCCATCAGGGACAGGGGCGAATACGAGCAGTACTTC.

This clone is a singleton in its sample. The chain uses TRBV5-1 and TRBJ2-1, with 14 bases identical to TRBD2. This CDR3 is 20 amino acids long. Germline V lookup: CDR1 SGHRS, CDR2 YFSETQ. After removal of 4 bases from V and 2 bases from J, the junction contained 14 bases not matched to a gene. The CDR3 region has the DNA TGCGCCAGCAGCGGCCGAGGGACTAGCGGGAGTCGTAGGACCTACAATGAGCAGTTCTTC. It yields the protein CASSGRGTSGSRRTYNEQFF. The full variable domain, completed using reference TRBV5-1 and TRBJ2-1, is KAGVTQTPRYLIKTRGQQVTLSCSPISGHRSVSWYQQTPGQGLQFLFEYFSETQRNKGNFPGRFSGRQFSNSRSEMNVSTLELGDSALYLCASSGRGTSGSRRTYNEQFFGPGTRLTVL.

CDR3: CASSAIYEQYF. The CDR3 region has the DNA TGTGCCAGCAGTGCCATCTACGAGCAGTACTTC. The chain recombines TRBV6-1 with TRBJ2-7; D not certain. Germline V CDR1 and CDR2: MNHNS, SASEGT. Trimming removed 4 bases from V and 3 bases from J, with 4 bases in between. This CDR3 comprises 11 residues.

A few counts support this clone. The chain carries TRBV2 and TRBJ1-2; D unresolved. Per the germline V gene, CDR1 is SNHLY and CDR2 is FYNNEI. V was cut by 4 bases and J by 7 bases, with 19 bases left in between. The CDR3 covers 15 residues. CDR3 in amino acids: CASSAPMYAGLGYTF. DNA for the CDR3: TGTGCCAGCAGTGCCCCAATGTACGCGGGCCTTGGCTACACCTTC. The full variable domain, rest sourced from reference TRBV2 and TRBJ1-2, is EPEVTQTPSHQVTQMGQEVILRCVPISNHLYFYWYRQILGQKVEFLVSFYNNEISEKSEIFDDQFSVERPDGSNFTLKIRSTKLEDSAMYFCASSAPMYAGLGYTFGSGTRLTVV.

The chain uses TRBV27 and TRBJ2-6, with no clear D. CDR1 MNHEY and CDR2 SMNVEV come from the germline V gene (reference sequence). Trimming removed 4 bases from V and 4 bases from J, with 11 bases in between. CDR3 length equals 15 residues. The CDR3 DNA follows: TGTGCCAGCAGTTATAGTTGGTCCGGGGCCAACGTCCTGACTTTC. Amino acid sequence: CASSYSWSGANVLTF. The full variable domain, with the rest looked up from reference TRBV27 and TRBJ2-6, is EAQVTQNPRYLITVTGKKLTVTCSQNMNHEYMSWYRQDPGLGLRQIYYSMNVEVTDKGDVPEGYKVSRKEKRNFPLILESPSPNQTSLYFCASSYSWSGANVLTFGAGSRLTVL.